This T cell receptor (beta chain) was documented in a study of blood T cells in healthy people across ages (dated by TCRdb to between 2014 and 2017). Turning to the overall study: In model experiments, template switching captured about one uniquely barcoded TCR beta cDNA molecule for every two T cells. Age-related changes in TCR beta repertoire diversity were measured in the study by deep sequencing normalized with unique cDNA molecular identifiers. The donors were divided into four age groups: young (average around 16 years), middle-aged (around 41), aged (about 62) and long-lived (around 80). To avoid experimental bias, donors of different ages were randomly spread across the sequencing lanes. Using the same blood draw, the study looked at two additional independent replicas of 1 million unique cDNA reads for two donors, one aged 18 to 30 and the other aged 80 or older. General findings and caveats noted by the study authors: Observed TCR beta diversity per million T cells fell roughly linearly with age, and a significant reduction was already apparent by age around 44. Total diversity estimates from one million sequenced T cells were considered lower bounds and underestimates. Because the CMV infection status of the donors was unknown, age-related changes in expanded clonotypes may potentially have been confounded. Compared with the aged group, the long-lived group had more naive CD4+ T cells, fewer expanded clones and increased TCR diversity, suggesting age selection. Bulk unsorted PBMC profiling prevented conclusive comparison of naive and antigen-experienced compartments. A strong correlation was found between observed TCR beta diversity and the percentage of naive T cells measured by flow cytometry.

The library was produced with 5' RACE. Data came from an Illumina HiSeq 2500. A second about 7 to 12 cycle PCR used a sample-barcoded 5' primer and a J-beta primer mix. Each TCR beta cDNA molecule received a unique molecular identifier from a template-switch 5' adaptor carrying 12 random nucleotides. Each sample yielded at least 2.5 million CDR3-containing paired-end reads. First-strand cDNA was synthesized from all RNA with the Mint cDNA synthesis kit, primed by a TRBC-specific oligonucleotide. After uracil-DNA glycosylase treatment, a first 18-cycle PCR used universal primers M1SS and BC2_uni_R on all cDNA. Under the source paper's analysis protocol: For normalization, 1 million high-quality reads, each with a distinct molecular identifier, were randomly selected from each sample. Reads with shared molecular identifiers were discarded instead of being binned into consensus sequences. MiTCR, with a Q25 quality threshold and the strictest error-elimination algorithm, was used for CDR3 identification, clonotype clustering and error correction. A nonparametric unseen species model with Euler transformation was used to estimate a lower bound on total TCR beta diversity. TCRdb trimmed public reads at Q25 via fastp, called clones via MiXCR and kept in-frame beta chains. Entries are consolidated by CDR3 protein sequence, retaining the most common genes and DNA. The V and J calls follow TCRdb's processing rather than the paper's. For this sample the table gives about 1.8 million distinct CDR3 sequences, of which roughly 49% were detected only once. Of the sample, less than 2.5% is held by the ten largest clones.

V is clipped by 5 bases and J by 7 bases, and the sequence between their germline boundaries is 15 bases long. Its CDR3 holds 15 amino acids, cysteine through phenylalanine. Of all the DNA, just the CDR3 is kept, 45 bases in frame from base 1. This clonotype was recorded a few times. What this receptor recognizes is not known. The input lacks base qualities; no much larger clone sits a single base away. Systemically healthy Caucasian individuals from Russia, over 30 in total and aged about 6 to 90 years, were included as donors. Each donor gave roughly 9 milliliters of peripheral blood, drawn into EDTA-treated Vacutainer tubes. Ficoll-Paque density-gradient centrifugation was used to isolate PBMCs, with at least 7 million per sample. Trizol reagent was used to extract total RNA from PBMCs, with at least 6 micrograms per sample. For every donor, flow cytometry on a PBMC aliquot measured the percentage of naive CD45RAhigh/CD27high T cells.

The chain is made from TRBV12-3 or TRBV12-4 and TRBJ1-6; the D gene assignment is ambiguous. What was sequenced was blood. This sequence was found in a woman aged 40 to 49 in good health. At the DNA level, the sequence is TGTGCCAGCAGTCGACGGACGAGTGGGAATTCACCCCTCCACTTT. Translated, this is CASSRRTSGNSPLHF.